This is a list of T cell receptor beta chains from one sample in a study of regulatory T cells in long-lasting Graves disease. TCRdb fed the multiplex PCR reads into MiXCR, producing one record per CDR3 protein. The sample includes about 380,000 distinct CDR3 sequences, about a sixth of them seen just once. Sample: peripheral blood mononuclear cells (PBMCs), taken at new diagnosis, from a patient treated with antithyroid drugs. The receptors shown here come from a female donor with Graves disease. Each CDR3 is given with its conserved first and last residue.

V: TRBV25-1; length: 13; J: TRBJ2-7; CDR3: CASKGQVGYEQYF
V: TRBV3-1; length: 13; J: TRBJ1-2; CDR3: CASSQSWGRGYTF
V: TRBV10-3; length: 12; J: TRBJ2-3; CDR3: CAGGEEADTQYF
V: TRBV13; length: 17; J: TRBJ1-4; CDR3: CASSLGYGWSANEKLFF
V: TRBV10-3; length: 14; J: TRBJ2-2; CDR3: CAISARQGDGELFF
V: TRBV4-2; length: 16; J: TRBJ1-2; CDR3: CASSQGRTEESYGYTF
V: TRBV6-1; length: 14; J: TRBJ2-3; CDR3: CASTDRGGTDTQYF
V: TRBV20-1; length: 18; J: TRBJ2-1; CDR3: CSARDSGNEISSYNEQFF
V: TRBV27; length: 15; J: TRBJ2-5; CDR3: CASSLRGGREGTQYF
V: TRBV7-9; length: 14; J: TRBJ2-5; CDR3: CASTYSEHQETQYF
V: TRBV9; length: 14; J: TRBJ2-7; CDR3: CASSVDTTSYEQYF
V: TRBV4-2; length: 12; J: TRBJ1-5; CDR3: CASSGDSEPQHF
V: TRBV7-3; length: 16; J: TRBJ2-5; CDR3: CASSLTGPGAKETQYF
V: TRBV20-1; length: 14; J: TRBJ1-1; CDR3: CSAGRGGGNTEAFF
V: TRBV5-5; length: 13; J: TRBJ1-2; CDR3: CASSFGTSDGYTF
V: TRBV12-3/TRBV12-4; length: 15; J: TRBJ2-1; CDR3: CASSATSKNHHEQFF
V: TRBV28; length: 15; J: TRBJ1-2; CDR3: CASSSRDGPLYGYTF
V: TRBV7-2; length: 18; J: TRBJ2-3; CDR3: CASSLDAIRDLGPDTQYF
V: TRBV28; length: 12; J: TRBJ1-2; CDR3: CASSVSGLGYTF
V: TRBV11-1; length: 17; J: TRBJ2-1; CDR3: CASSLARLAGESTEQFF
V: TRBV7-2; length: 19; J: TRBJ1-5; CDR3: CASSLYHLPGSYSNQPQHF
V: TRBV20-1; length: 14; J: TRBJ2-4; CDR3: CSAKTSGRLGIQYF
V: TRBV4-1; length: 15; J: TRBJ1-1; CDR3: CASSSSSTGATEAFF
V: TRBV12-3/TRBV12-4; length: 14; J: NA; CDR3: CASSPPELSSEQFF
V: TRBV20-1; length: 13; J: TRBJ1-5; CDR3: CSADRQGSQPQHF
V: TRBV9; length: 14; J: TRBJ1-1; CDR3: CASSASGGVTEAFF
V: TRBV20-1; length: 17; J: TRBJ2-1; CDR3: CSARSSSELAGDNEQFF
V: TRBV25-1; length: 15; J: TRBJ1-4; CDR3: CASSGNGGPHEKLFF
V: TRBV27; length: 12; J: TRBJ2-3; CDR3: CASGPRRDTQYF
V: TRBV6-1; length: 13; J: TRBJ1-2; CDR3: CASSVTGVYGYTF
V: TRBV2; length: 13; J: TRBJ1-1; CDR3: CASVGQGVTEAFF
V: TRBV28; length: 14; J: TRBJ2-7; CDR3: CASSRQVLTYEQYF
V: TRBV20-1; length: 15; J: TRBJ2-3; CDR3: CSARDGTSVTDTQYF
V: TRBV7-3; length: 15; J: TRBJ2-7; CDR3: CASRPPLAGVNEQYF
V: TRBV6-9; length: 12; J: TRBJ2-1; CDR3: CASSYLIDEQFF
V: TRBV6-1; length: 15; J: TRBJ2-1; CDR3: CATWPTGGFYNEQFF